One and the same sample provided the 30 T cell receptor beta chains below, sequenced in a study of control samples from healthy donors and cancer patients (dated by TCRdb to the early 2020s). Library construction relied on the immunoSEQ multiplex PCR assay. Imported from immuneACCESS, the table was reduced by TCRdb to in-frame sequences with V and J called. These copies leave out some clones; in studies compared against another copy, an unresolved V gene accounts for under half, and the cause of the remainder is not known. The sample table contains about 180,000 clones; only one count was recorded for approximately 90% of them. About 1.4% of the sample goes to the ten largest clones. Sequences were obtained from blood. The origin of the receptors is a man aged 30-40 years in good health.

In its sample, this clone was seen a few times. The V gene is TRBV5-4, the J gene TRBJ2-7; D gene uncertain. Trimming left V 0 bases short and J 7 bases short, with 20 bases between. Germline-derived CDR1 and CDR2 are SGHNT and YYREEE (reference sequence). The CDR3 sequence is 16 residues long. CDR3 protein: CASSLDALNTYAEQYF. CDR3 nucleotides: TGTGCCAGCAGCTTGGACGCCCTCAACACTTATGCTGAGCAGTACTTC.

CDR3 amino acids: CASSSGQGPNEKLFF. The CDR3 nucleotides read TGTGCCAGCAGCTCGGGACAGGGGCCAAATGAAAAACTGTTTTTT. J is TRBJ1-4 and V is TRBV7-9, with TRBD1 identical over 10 bases. The V gene's germline CDR1 is SEHNR and CDR2 FQNEAQ (reference sequence). Losses at the gene ends were 4 bases for V and 5 bases for J; bases not matched to a gene: 4. The CDR3 loop spans 15 amino acids.

The V gene is TRBV6-4, the J gene TRBJ1-4; unclear D gene. From germline, CDR1 is MRHNA and CDR2 SNTAGT. Trimming cost V 3 bases and J 0 bases, with 2 bases left between them. CDR3 length: 13 amino acids. This CDR3 is CASSESTNEKLFF. In nucleotides, the CDR3 is TGTGCCAGCAGTGAGTCAACTAATGAAAAACTGTTTTTT.

This clone was picked up one time. The chain joins TRBV6-1 to TRBJ1-5, with a weak D call TRBD1 (5 bases). Germline lookup yields CDR1 MNHNS and CDR2 SASEGT. The ends were cut back, 2 bases at V and 6 bases at J, with 11 bases in the middle. The CDR3 spans 14 residues. In nucleotides, the CDR3 is TGTGCCAGCAGTGAATCCGCAGGGACTCAGCCCCAGCATTTT. As protein: CASSESAGTQPQHF.

On this clone itself: The identical CDR3 is also encoded by other nucleotide sequences in the sample. This sequence joins TRBV7-2 and TRBJ1-2; 8 nucleotides match TRBD1. The V and J ends lost 5 bases and 4 bases, in that order; junction bases with no gene match: 6. Germline CDR1 is SGHTA and CDR2 is FQGNSA. The CDR3 runs to 14 residues. The CDR3 nucleotides read TGTGCCAGCAGCCAAAGCGGGACAGGCTATGGCTACACCTTC. Protein: CASSQSGTGYGYTF.

V is TRBV5-4 and J is TRBJ2-5; 9 bases agree with TRBD1. Trimming cost V 3 bases and J 4 bases; bases outside gene matches: 4. This CDR3 is built from 14 residues. From germline, CDR1 is SGHNT and CDR2 YYREEE (reference sequence). The CDR3 region is CASSWTGDGETQYF. The CDR3 nucleotides read TGTGCCAGCAGCTGGACAGGGGACGGAGAGACCCAGTACTTC. The full variable domain, in which reference TRBV5-4 and TRBJ2-5 provide the parts outside the CDR3, is ETGVTQSPTHLIKTRGQQVTLRCSSQSGHNTVSWYQQALGQGPQFIFQYYREEENGRGNFPPRFSGLQFPNYSSELNVNALELDDSALYLCASSWTGDGETQYFGPGTRLLVL.

The rearrangement uses TRBV9 and TRBJ2-1, with 8 bases aligning to TRBD2. CDR3 length: 19 residues. Germline V gene sequence: CDR1 SGDLS, CDR2 YYNGEE. V lost 3 bases, J lost 0 bases, and 14 bases stayed unmatched. The CDR3 loop reads CASSADPSLAGRSYNEQFF. The CDR3 nucleotides are TGTGCCAGCAGCGCCGATCCGAGCCTAGCGGGCCGCTCCTACAATGAGCAGTTCTTC.

The chain is built from TRBV12-5 and TRBJ1-1; D may be TRBD1 (5 bases). The CDR3 contains 16 residues. Deletions cut 1 base from V and 1 base from J, with 13 bases between. CDR1 LGHNT and CDR2 FRNRAP come from the germline V gene. The CDR3 DNA reads as TGTGCTAGTGGTTTGGGCACCGGGACCCAGAACACTGAAGCTTTCTTT. Protein product: CASGLGTGTQNTEAFF.

The J gene is TRBJ1-1, the V gene TRBV5-1, with TRBD1 matching over 9 bases. There are 16 residues in the CDR3. Germline lookup yields CDR1 SGHRS and CDR2 YFSETQ. The trim removed 4 bases at V and 4 bases at J, leaving 11 bases unmatched. CDR3: CASSRGQGPLATEAFF. CDR3 in DNA: TGCGCCAGCAGCCGGGGACAGGGCCCTCTTGCCACTGAAGCTTTCTTT.

The J gene is TRBJ1-2, the V gene TRBV4-1, with D uncertain. CDR1 and CDR2 from the germline V gene are MGHRA and YSYEKL. V dropped 0 bases and J dropped 8 bases, with 16 bases sitting between them. This CDR3 spans 15 amino acids. This CDR3 reads CASSQDTAGGLGYTF. The CDR3 coding sequence is TGCGCCAGCAGCCAAGATACGGCGGGAGGGTTAGGCTACACCTTC.

In its sample, this clone was seen once. The chain is built from TRBV19 and TRBJ2-2; D tentatively fits TRBD1 or TRBD2 (5 bases each). This CDR3 contains 13 residues. V lost 7 bases, J lost 6 bases, and 12 bases lay in between. The germline V gene encodes CDR1 LNHDA and CDR2 SQIVND (reference sequence). The CDR3 DNA reads as TGTGCCAGTACCACGCGAGGGGCCGGGGAGCTGTTTTTT. Translated, it gives CASTTRGAGELFF.

The chain couples TRBV6-6 to TRBJ2-2; no clear D. Germline V gene sequence: CDR1 MNHNY, CDR2 SVGAGI (reference sequence). The CDR3 runs 14 residues. V was clipped by 7 bases and J by 4 bases, with 13 bases between them. CDR3 in amino acids: CASIPGLSTGELFF. DNA of the CDR3: TGTGCCAGCATACCGGGCCTTAGCACCGGGGAGCTGTTTTTT.

The genes are TRBV6-1 and TRBJ2-7; D gene uncertain. Germline CDR1 is MNHNS and CDR2 is SASEGT. The CDR3 contains 11 residues. V lost 0 bases, J lost 8 bases, and 5 bases lay in between. The CDR3 region is CASSEAGKQYF. CDR3 nucleotides: TGTGCCAGCAGTGAAGCCGGCAAGCAGTACTTC.

DNA of the CDR3: TGTGCCACCAGCGAAACAGGGGGACTCGGGGAGCTGTTTTTT. It yields the protein CATSETGGLGELFF. The chain uses TRBV24-1 and TRBJ2-2; 8 bases align to TRBD1. From germline, CDR1 is KGHDR and CDR2 SFDVKD. CDR3 length: 14 amino acids. V lost 7 bases to trimming and J lost 7 bases; unmatched junction nucleotides: 7.

J is TRBJ2-7 and V is TRBV7-2, with 11 bases lining up with TRBD2. V was pared by 6 bases and J by 3 bases, with 7 bases of the junction left unmatched. The CDR3 contains 15 residues. Germline CDR1 SGHTA, CDR2 FQGNSA. The CDR3 region has the DNA TGTGCCAGCAGTGATAGCGGGGGGGCCTTCTACGAGCAGTACTTC. Translated, it gives CASSDSGGAFYEQYF. Full variable domain (rest looked up from reference TRBV7-2 and TRBJ2-7): GAGVSQSPSNKVTEKGKDVELRCDPISGHTALYWYRQSLGQGLEFLIYFQGNSAPDKSGLPSDRFSAERTGGSVSTLTIQRTQQEDSAVYLCASSDSGGAFYEQYFGPGTRLTVT.

This clone was counted once. V is TRBV7-9 and J is TRBJ1-1, with 8 positions matching TRBD1. The CDR3 has 14 amino acids. Per the germline V gene, CDR1 is SEHNR and CDR2 is FQNEAQ (reference sequence). Losses at the gene ends were 7 bases for V and 1 base for J; bases not matched to a gene: 5. CDR3 in DNA: TGTGCCAGCACAAGACAGGGGCCGAACACTGAAGCTTTCTTT. Translating gives CASTRQGPNTEAFF.

The V and J genes are TRBV7-2 and TRBJ1-1; perhaps TRBD1 as D (5 bases). CDR3 size: 15 residues. Germline-derived CDR1 and CDR2 are SGHTA and FQGNSA. The germline V and J ends were trimmed by 0 bases and 0 bases, with 8 bases remaining between them. CDR3 region: CASSLAQGLNTEAFF. The CDR3 DNA sequence: TGTGCCAGCAGCTTAGCCCAGGGTTTGAACACTGAAGCTTTCTTT.

The chain is built from TRBV6-1 and TRBJ1-1; weak D call: TRBD1 (5 bases). V lost 1 base and J lost 3, with 12 bases in between. The germline V gene has CDR1 MNHNS and CDR2 SASEGT. This CDR3 is 15 amino acids long. The CDR3 spells CASSEVGQGDTEAFF. CDR3 coding DNA: TGTGCCAGCAGTGAAGTGGGTCAAGGGGACACTGAAGCTTTCTTT.

This rearrangement joins TRBV7-9 to TRBJ2-2, with D maybe TRBD2 (5 bases). Trimming cost V 7 bases and J 0 bases, with 12 bases left between them. The germline V gene encodes CDR1 SEHNR and CDR2 FQNEAQ (reference sequence). The CDR3 is made up of 15 amino acids. CDR3: CASTESGTNTGELFF. The DNA of the CDR3 is TGTGCCAGCACTGAATCCGGGACGAACACCGGGGAGCTGTTTTTT.

The genes are TRBV30 and TRBJ2-4; no clear D. CDR1 is GTSNPN, CDR2 SVGIG, per germline (reference sequence). This CDR3 has 13 amino acids. V gave up 0 bases and J gave up 6 bases, with 9 bases separating them. CDR3 nucleotide sequence: TGTGCCTGGAGTGTATTGTACGGAAACATTCAGTACTTC. Residues: CAWSVLYGNIQYF.

J is TRBJ1-1 and V is TRBV6-5; the match to TRBD1 covers 12 bases. The V gene's germline CDR1 is MNHEY and CDR2 SVGAGI. The CDR3 length is 15 residues. V lost 6 bases, J lost 6 bases, and 8 bases stayed unmatched. CDR3 protein: CASRPPGQGAAEAFF. The CDR3 DNA reads as TGTGCCAGCAGACCTCCGGGACAGGGGGCCGCTGAAGCTTTCTTT.

The gene calls are TRBV2 and TRBJ1-4, with TRBD1 identical over 10 bases. Germline V lookup: CDR1 SNHLY, CDR2 FYNNEI. The CDR3 contains 14 residues. V gave up 4 bases and J gave up 8 bases; unmatched junction bases: 4. CDR3 loop: CASSGGQGKEKLFF. As DNA, the CDR3 is TGTGCCAGCAGTGGGGGACAGGGGAAAGAAAAACTGTTTTTT.

The chain employs TRBV5-4 and TRBJ2-7; 7 bases match TRBD2. Germline V gives CDR1 SGHNT, CDR2 YYREEE (reference sequence). This CDR3 has 16 amino acids. V trimming: 4 bases; J trimming: 0 bases; junction bases outside the gene matches: 10. CDR3 region: CASSRGGAVSSYEQYF. DNA of the CDR3: TGTGCCAGCAGCCGCGGGGGTGCGGTGAGCTCCTACGAGCAGTACTTC.

The chain joins TRBV2 to TRBJ1-1; D is uncertain. Germline CDR1 SNHLY, CDR2 FYNNEI. The CDR3 totals 11 residues. V was cut by 7 bases and J by 5 bases, with 8 bases left in between. The CDR3 here is CASKSLTEAFF. In DNA form, the CDR3 reads TGTGCCAGCAAGTCCTTAACTGAAGCTTTCTTT.

The V gene is TRBV6-1, the J gene TRBJ2-1, with D perhaps matching TRBD2 (5 bases). Trimming removed 1 base from V and 2 bases from J, with 9 bases in between. The germline CDR1 and CDR2 sequences are MNHNS and SASEGT. The CDR3 runs to 15 residues. In DNA, the CDR3 is TGTGCCAGCAGTGAAGGACGGGGAACCTACAATGAGCAGTTCTTC. Translation: CASSEGRGTYNEQFF.

The genes are TRBV10-3 and TRBJ2-5; tentative D call: TRBD2 (5 bases). Germline V CDR1 and CDR2: ENHRY, SYGVKD. V was cut by 11 bases and J by 5 bases, with 9 bases left in between. The CDR3 contains 10 residues. In DNA form, the CDR3 reads TGTGCCGCCGGCGGGGAGACCCAGTACTTC. Encoded protein: CAAGGETQYF.

The rearrangement uses TRBV10-1 and TRBJ1-2; D might be TRBD1 (5 bases). The CDR3 consists of 13 residues. Germline assignment: CDR1 WNHNN and CDR2 SYGVQD (reference sequence). V was cut by 2 bases and J by 2 bases, with 6 bases left in between. The CDR3 is CASSERGNYGYTF. DNA for the CDR3: TGCGCCAGCAGTGAGCGGGGGAACTATGGCTACACCTTC.

The genes are TRBV4-3 and TRBJ2-3, with TRBD2 matching over 11 bases. From germline, CDR1 is LGHNA and CDR2 YSLEER. The CDR3 is 16 amino acids. V shed 1 base, J shed 6 bases, and the junction held 6 bases outside the gene matches. CDR3 sequence (DNA): TGCGCCAGCAGCCAAGGACTAGCGGGGTCCCGCGATACGCAGTATTTT. It is translated as CASSQGLAGSRDTQYF.

CDR3 in DNA: TGTGCCAGCAGCGTAGACAGGGTTAATGGGGCCAACGTCCTGACTTTC. Its translation: CASSVDRVNGANVLTF. This chain links TRBV9 with TRBJ2-6; the D gene is possibly TRBD1 (6 bases). Per the germline V gene, CDR1 is SGDLS and CDR2 is YYNGEE. This CDR3 comprises 16 residues. V was clipped by 0 bases and J by 3 bases, with 10 bases between them.

V is TRBV6-2 or TRBV6-3 and J is TRBJ2-1, with TRBD2 identical over 7 bases. This CDR3 is 17 amino acids long. Germline loops: CDR1 MNHEY, CDR2 SVGEGT. Unmatched junction bases numbered 12, after V lost 7 bases and J lost 0 bases. The CDR3 spells CASTPQRGGSSYNEQFF. For the CDR3, the DNA is TGTGCCAGCACCCCCCAGCGGGGCGGGAGCTCCTACAATGAGCAGTTCTTC.